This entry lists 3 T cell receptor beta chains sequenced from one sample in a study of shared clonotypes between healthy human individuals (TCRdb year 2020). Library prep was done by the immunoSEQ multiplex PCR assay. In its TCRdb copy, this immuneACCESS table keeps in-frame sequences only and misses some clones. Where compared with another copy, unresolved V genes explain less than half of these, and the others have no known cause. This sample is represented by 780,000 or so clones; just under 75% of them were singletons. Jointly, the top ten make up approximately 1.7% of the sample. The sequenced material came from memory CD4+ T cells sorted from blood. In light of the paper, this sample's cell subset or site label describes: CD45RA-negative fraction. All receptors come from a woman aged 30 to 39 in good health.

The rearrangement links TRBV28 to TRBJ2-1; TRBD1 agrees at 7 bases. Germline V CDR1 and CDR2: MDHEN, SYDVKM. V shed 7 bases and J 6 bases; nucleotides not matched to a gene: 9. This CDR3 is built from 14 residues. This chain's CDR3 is CASTYPTGRNEQFF. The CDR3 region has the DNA TGTGCCAGCACGTATCCGACAGGGCGCAATGAGCAGTTCTTC.

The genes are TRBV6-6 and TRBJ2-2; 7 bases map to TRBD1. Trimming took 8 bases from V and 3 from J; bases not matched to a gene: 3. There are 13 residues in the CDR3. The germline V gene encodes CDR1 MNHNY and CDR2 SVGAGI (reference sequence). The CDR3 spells CASGTAHTGELFF. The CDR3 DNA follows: TGTGCCAGCGGGACAGCCCACACCGGGGAGCTGTTTTTT.

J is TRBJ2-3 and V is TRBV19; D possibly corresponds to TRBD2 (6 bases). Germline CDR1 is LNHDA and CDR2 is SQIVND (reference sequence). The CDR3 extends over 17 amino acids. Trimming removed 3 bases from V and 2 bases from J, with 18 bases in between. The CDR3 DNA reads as TGTGCCAGTAGTATTGGGGGTCCGGGACTTCTCACAGATACGCAGTATTTT. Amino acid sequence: CASSIGGPGLLTDTQYF.